This TCR beta chain was obtained from a study of identifying expanded T cells in peripheral blood. Trimming removed 8 bases at V and 7 bases at J, with 21 bases between. This CDR3 spans 14 amino acids. Germline V gene data show CDR1 as SEHNR and CDR2 as FQNEAQ (reference sequence). Assay: immunoSEQ multiplex PCR; the TCRdb copy retains only in-frame clones and omits some. This table has 60,000 to 80,000 clones, under 90% appearing once. The receptor was isolated from a person aged 18 to 69 in good health. The rearrangement links TRBV7-9 to TRBJ2-7; no clear D. Sequencing was performed on blood. In DNA, the CDR3 is TGTGCCAGCTTACCTAATGCGATCTCTAGTGAGCAGTACTTC. It translates to CASLPNAISSEQYF.